This passage covers 2 T cell receptor beta chains from one sample sequenced in a study of blood T cell repertoires in COVID-19 (dated by TCRdb to the early 2020s). Receptor amplification or capture employed the immunoSEQ multiplex PCR assay. TCRdb re-hosts the immuneACCESS table, in-frame sequences only. Its copies lack some clones; in the studies checked, an unresolved V gene accounts for under half of them, and the cause for the rest is not known. The sample table contains approximately 72,000 clones; only one count was recorded for around nine tenths of them. Around 12% of the sample is in the top ten clones. Specimen: peripheral blood. These TCRs come from a woman aged 60-75 years with acute or convalescent COVID-19.

The chain joins TRBV4-2 to TRBJ2-3; tentative D call: TRBD1 (6 bases). The V end was cut by 4 bases, the J end by 4 bases, with 15 bases between. The CDR3 totals 15 residues. Germline CDR1 reads LGHNA; CDR2 reads YNFKEQ. The CDR3 reads CASSPGTIGADTQYF. DNA of the CDR3: TGTGCCAGCAGCCCCGGGACAATAGGTGCAGATACGCAGTATTTT.

The genes are TRBV21-1 and TRBJ1-5; the D call of TRBD1 is as the table states it, not checked on the DNA. TRBV21-1 is tagged as a pseudogene. The CDR3 totals 16 residues. The CDR3 here is CASSIDRASRNQPQHF. CDR3 coding DNA: TGTGCCAGCAGCATAGACAGGGCATCTCGCAATCAGCCCCAGCATTTT.